The 13 T cell receptor beta chains presented below share a single source sample, sequenced in a study of T cell repertoires in cytomegalovirus infection. TCRdb reprocessed the reads with MiXCR, giving one entry per CDR3 protein. The table lists about 570,000 distinct CDR3 sequences, about 40% of them singletons. Their antigens remain unidentified. The sample consisted of cultured PBMCs, taken from culture after CMV antigen stimulation. The origin of the receptors is a human donor in good health (CMV status not recorded). Some clones in this sample may be carry-over from other donors' samples.

The gene calls are TRBV6-1 and TRBJ1-2; D gene ambiguous. The germline V gene encodes CDR1 MNHNS and CDR2 SASEGT. The CDR3 runs 14 residues. The V gene lost 10 bases and the J gene lost 4 bases, with 19 bases spanning the gap. The CDR3 region is CATHLGQLSYGYTF. In nucleotides, the CDR3 is TGTGCCACCCATCTTGGCCAACTAAGCTATGGCTACACCTTC.

The chain employs TRBV11-1 and TRBJ2-5, with TRBD1 matching 9 bases. The germline V gene encodes CDR1 SGHAT and CDR2 FQDESV (reference sequence). This CDR3 region has 17 residues. V lost 2 bases, J lost 1 base, and 8 bases stayed unmatched. CDR3 coding DNA: TGTGCCAGCAGCTTATTGTTGGGACAGGGACTCCAAGAGACCCAGTACTTC. Its translation: CASSLLLGQGLQETQYF.

The chain has TRBV7-9 and TRBJ1-1, with no clear D. The V end was cut by 3 bases, the J end by 5 bases, with 13 bases between. The CDR3 consists of 14 residues. Germline-derived CDR1 and CDR2 are SEHNR and FQNEAQ (reference sequence). The CDR3 protein is CASSLGLWKTEAFF. For the CDR3, the DNA is TGTGCCAGCAGCTTGGGTCTCTGGAAAACTGAAGCTTTCTTT. Variable domain in full (rest from reference TRBV7-9 and TRBJ1-1): DTGVSQNPRHKITKRGQNVTFRCDPISEHNRLYWYRQTLGQGPEFLTYFQNEAQLEKSRLLSDRFSAERPKGSFSTLEIQRTEQGDSAMYLCASSLGLWKTEAFFGQGTRLTVV.

V usage is TRBV9 and J usage is TRBJ2-6, with D perhaps TRBD2 (6 bases). CDR1 SGDLS and CDR2 YYNGEE come from the germline V gene. The CDR3 runs 16 residues. V was shortened by 0 bases and J by 12 bases, with 19 bases between the two germline ends. The CDR3 protein is CASSVEGDLLSGVLTF. Here the CDR3 DNA reads TGTGCCAGCAGCGTAGAAGGGGACTTACTTTCGGGCGTCCTGACTTTC.

V and J are TRBV7-2 and TRBJ1-1, with 7 bases identical to TRBD1. The CDR3 has 19 amino acids. The V and J ends lost 4 bases and 4 bases, in that order; junction bases with no gene match: 21. Germline V gene lookup returns CDR1 SGHTA and CDR2 FQGNSA. CDR3 in DNA: TGTGCCAGCAGCTATTCCCTCGACAGGGCCCCCCCAGTGGGCACTGAAGCTTTCTTT. It translates to CASSYSLDRAPPVGTEAFF.

This clonotype occurred a few times. The CDR3 nucleotides read TGTGCCAGCAGCGTTCGACAGCGAGGGGCCTATGGCTACACCTTC. Translation gives CASSVRQRGAYGYTF. This sequence joins TRBV7-2 and TRBJ1-2; weak D call: TRBD1 (5 bases). The CDR3 covers 15 residues. CDR1 is SGHTA, CDR2 FQGNSA, per germline. Deletions cut 5 bases from V and 4 bases from J, with 17 bases between.

The CDR3 DNA reads as TGTGCCAGCAGCTCAACAAACAAGGGCTCCTACGAGCAGTACTTC. Residues: CASSSTNKGSYEQYF. V gene TRBV11-2 combines with J gene TRBJ2-7, with D uncertain. Per germline, CDR1 SGHAT and CDR2 FQNNGV. Trimming took off 4 bases at V and 0 bases at J, with 13 bases between the two ends. This CDR3 contains 15 residues.

In this sample, this clonotype turned up once. The rearrangement uses TRBV6-5 and TRBJ2-3; 9 nucleotides line up with TRBD2. Germline CDR1 is MNHEY and CDR2 is SVGAGI. CDR3 length: 14 residues. The J segment lost 2 bases and the V segment lost 7 bases, leaving 4 bases of the junction unmatched. For the CDR3, the DNA is TGTGCCAGCACTCGCGGGGGGGACACAGATACGCAGTATTTT. Translation gives CASTRGGDTDTQYF.

This clonotype was seen a few times. The V call is TRBV7-2, the J call TRBJ2-5; 8 nucleotides agree with TRBD1. The trim removed 5 bases at V and 3 bases at J, leaving 11 bases unmatched. There are 16 residues in the CDR3. Germline V gene sequence: CDR1 SGHTA, CDR2 FQGNSA. CDR3 region: CASSLSTGVGEETQYF. Written as DNA, the CDR3 is TGTGCCAGCAGCCTTTCGACAGGGGTTGGGGAAGAGACCCAGTACTTC. The full variable domain, in which reference TRBV7-2 and TRBJ2-5 provide the parts outside the CDR3, is GAGVSQSPSNKVTEKGKDVELRCDPISGHTALYWYRQSLGQGLEFLIYFQGNSAPDKSGLPSDRFSAERTGGSVSTLTIQRTQQEDSAVYLCASSLSTGVGEETQYFGPGTRLLVL.

The count of this clonotype is one. The chain carries TRBV12-3 or TRBV12-4 and TRBJ2-5, with a possible D match to TRBD1 (6 bases). The CDR3 has 14 residues. The V end lost 6 bases, the J end lost 0 bases, and 11 bases lay between the germline ends. The CDR3 here is CASSPNRDQETQYF. The CDR3 DNA reads as TGTGCCAGCAGCCCCAACAGGGACCAAGAGACCCAGTACTTC.

The chain combines TRBV27 with TRBJ2-5; maybe TRBD1 (6 bases). Germline V gene lookup returns CDR1 MNHEY and CDR2 SMNVEV (reference sequence). This CDR3 has 14 residues. The ends were cut back, 4 bases at V and 2 bases at J, with 11 bases in the middle. The CDR3 protein is CASSSQGRQETQYF. The CDR3 DNA reads TGTGCCAGCAGTTCCCAGGGGCGGCAAGAGACCCAGTACTTC.

Only a few counts were recorded for this clonotype. The CDR3 DNA reads TGTGCCAGCGCGGCCCTGGGGGAGTACTACGAGCAGTACTTC. Its protein is CASAALGEYYEQYF. This chain connects TRBV7-8 to TRBJ2-7; D might be TRBD1 or TRBD2, each matching 5 bases. Germline assignment: CDR1 SGHVS and CDR2 FQNEAQ. V gave up 8 bases and J gave up 3 bases, with 17 bases separating them. The CDR3 totals 14 residues.

This rearrangement joins TRBV7-8 to TRBJ2-3; TRBD2 matches 9 bases. Germline loops: CDR1 SGHVS, CDR2 FQNEAQ. This CDR3 contains 17 residues. The V and J ends lost 1 base and 0 bases, in that order; junction bases with no gene match: 5. The CDR3 nucleotides are TGTGCCAGCAGCTTAGAGGCTAGCGGGGTTAGCACAGATACGCAGTATTTT. Translating it yields CASSLEASGVSTDTQYF.